This T cell receptor beta chain derives from a study of beta chain features in type 1 diabetes. The wider study: Cell yields, age and gender were similar between patients and healthy donors. All samples combined gave roughly 100,000,000 sorted cells for examination.

This clone has more than one count but fewer than ten. Its antigen is unidentified. As every portion of the isolated RNA was reverse transcribed, the sequencing read expressed TCRB transcripts. Sequencing used immunoSEQ multiplex PCR; TCRdb keeps in-frame clones, though not all of them. The sample has around 250,000 clones, approximately 13% seen once. Germline V CDR1 and CDR2: ENHRY, SYGVKD. This CDR3 spans 13 amino acids. The V and J ends lost 7 bases and 6 bases respectively, with 16 bases between them. The study, taken as a whole, reports: TCRB CDR3s from Type 1 diabetes patients were moderately but significantly shorter in all four CD4+ subsets. In these data, an HLA type influence on TCRB rearrangement remained unresolved.

Each donor gave one heparinised blood draw averaging roughly 120 mL. The specimen was naive CD4+ T cells from blood. The sequence was obtained from a man aged 25 to 40 with type 1 diabetes. The rearrangement links TRBV10-3 to TRBJ2-7; D remains unclear. CDR3 bases: TGTGCCATCAACGATGCAGGTCTCGCCGAGCAGTACTTC. This sequence encodes CAINDAGLAEQYF.